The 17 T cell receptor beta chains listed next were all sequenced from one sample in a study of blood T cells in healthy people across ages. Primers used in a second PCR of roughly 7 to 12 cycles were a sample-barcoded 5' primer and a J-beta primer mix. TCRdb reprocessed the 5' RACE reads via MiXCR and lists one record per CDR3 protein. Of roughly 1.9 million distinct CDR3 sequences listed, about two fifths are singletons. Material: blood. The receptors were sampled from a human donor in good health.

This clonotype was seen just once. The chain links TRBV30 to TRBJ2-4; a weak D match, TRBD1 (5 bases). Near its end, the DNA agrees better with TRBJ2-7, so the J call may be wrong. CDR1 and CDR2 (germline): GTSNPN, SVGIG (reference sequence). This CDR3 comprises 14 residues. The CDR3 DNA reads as TGTGCCTGGAGTGTAGCCCAGGGTGGTAACGAGCAGTACTTC. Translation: CAWSVAQGGNEQYF.

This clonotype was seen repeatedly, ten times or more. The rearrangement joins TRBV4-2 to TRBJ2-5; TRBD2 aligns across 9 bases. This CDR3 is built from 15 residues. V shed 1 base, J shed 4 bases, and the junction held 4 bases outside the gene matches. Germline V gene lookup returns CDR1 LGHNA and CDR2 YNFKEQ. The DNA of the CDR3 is TGTGCCAGCAGCCAAGGCCTAGCGGGGAGAGAGACCCAGTACTTC. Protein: CASSQGLAGRETQYF.

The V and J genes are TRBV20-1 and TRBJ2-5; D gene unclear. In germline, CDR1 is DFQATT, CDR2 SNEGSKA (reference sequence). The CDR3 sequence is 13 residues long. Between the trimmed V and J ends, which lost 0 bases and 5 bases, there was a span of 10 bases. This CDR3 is CSARDPPTETQYF. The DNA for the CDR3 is TGCAGTGCTAGAGACCCGCCTACGGAGACCCAGTACTTC.

The CDR3 region has the DNA TGCAGTGCTCTAGATTGGACCCAAGAGACCCAGTACTTC. Protein: CSALDWTQETQYF. This chain connects TRBV20-1 to TRBJ2-5; no clear D. The length of the CDR3 is 13 residues. Germline loops: CDR1 DFQATT, CDR2 SNEGSKA (reference sequence). V was trimmed by 5 bases and J by 1 base, leaving 11 bases between them.

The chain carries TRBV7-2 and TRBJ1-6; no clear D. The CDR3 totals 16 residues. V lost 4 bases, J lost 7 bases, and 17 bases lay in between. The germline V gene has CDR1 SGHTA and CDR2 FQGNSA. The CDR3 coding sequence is TGTGCCAGCAGCTCAGACCGGATGGCGCCCAATTCACCCCTCCACTTT. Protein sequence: CASSSDRMAPNSPLHF.

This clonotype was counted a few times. The CDR3 spells CATSDGRSNQPQHF. CDR3 nucleotides: TGTGCCACCAGTGATGGTCGTAGCAATCAGCCCCAGCATTTT. This chain links TRBV24-1 with TRBJ1-5; D is uncertain. The CDR3 totals 14 residues. Per germline, CDR1 KGHDR and CDR2 SFDVKD. Trimming removed 3 bases at V and 0 bases at J, with 5 bases between.

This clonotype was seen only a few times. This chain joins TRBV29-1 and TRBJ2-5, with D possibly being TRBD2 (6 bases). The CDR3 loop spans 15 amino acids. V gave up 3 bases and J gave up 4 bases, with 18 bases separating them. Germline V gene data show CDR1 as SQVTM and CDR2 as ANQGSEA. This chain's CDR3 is CSVDGPGEVGETQYF. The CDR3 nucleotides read TGCAGCGTTGATGGCCCCGGGGAGGTTGGAGAGACCCAGTACTTC.

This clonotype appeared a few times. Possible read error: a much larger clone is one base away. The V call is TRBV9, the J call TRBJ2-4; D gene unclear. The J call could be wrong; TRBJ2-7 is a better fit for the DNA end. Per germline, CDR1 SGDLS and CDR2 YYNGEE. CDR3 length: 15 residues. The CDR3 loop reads CASSAALGLNYEQYF. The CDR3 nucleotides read TGTGCCAGCAGCGCAGCCTTAGGGCTAAACTACGAGCAGTACTTC.

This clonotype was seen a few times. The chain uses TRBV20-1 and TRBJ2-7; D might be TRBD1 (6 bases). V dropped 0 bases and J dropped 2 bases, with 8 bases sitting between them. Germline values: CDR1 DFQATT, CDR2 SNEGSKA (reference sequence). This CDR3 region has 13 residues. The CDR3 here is CSARETGAYEQYF. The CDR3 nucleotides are TGCAGTGCTAGAGAGACAGGAGCCTACGAGCAGTACTTC.

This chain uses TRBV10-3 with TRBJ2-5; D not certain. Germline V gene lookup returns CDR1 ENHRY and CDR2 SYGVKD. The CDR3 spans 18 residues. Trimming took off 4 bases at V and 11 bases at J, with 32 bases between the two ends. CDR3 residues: CAISVQQFRQTLPKEQYF. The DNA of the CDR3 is TGTGCCATCAGTGTCCAACAGTTCAGGCAGACTCTGCCCAAAGAGCAGTACTTC.

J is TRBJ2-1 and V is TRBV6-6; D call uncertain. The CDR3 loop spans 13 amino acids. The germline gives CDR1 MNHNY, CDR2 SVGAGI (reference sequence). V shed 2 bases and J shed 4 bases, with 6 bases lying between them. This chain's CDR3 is CASSYPHYNEQFF. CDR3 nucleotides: TGTGCCAGCAGTTACCCCCATTACAATGAGCAGTTCTTC.

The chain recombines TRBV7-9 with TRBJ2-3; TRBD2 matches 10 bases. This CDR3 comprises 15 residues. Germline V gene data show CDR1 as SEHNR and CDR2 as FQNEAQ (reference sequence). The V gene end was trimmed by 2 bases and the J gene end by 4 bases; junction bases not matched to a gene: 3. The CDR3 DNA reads TGTGCCAGCAGCTTACTAGCGGGGGTAGCAGATACGCAGTATTTT. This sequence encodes CASSLLAGVADTQYF.

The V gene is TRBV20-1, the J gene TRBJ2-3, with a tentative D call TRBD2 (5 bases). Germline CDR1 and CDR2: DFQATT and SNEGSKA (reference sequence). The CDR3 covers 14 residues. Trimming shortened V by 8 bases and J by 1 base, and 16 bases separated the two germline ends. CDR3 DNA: TGCAGTACTACGGACTTACTTCGCACAGATACGCAGTATTTT. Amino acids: CSTTDLLRTDTQYF.

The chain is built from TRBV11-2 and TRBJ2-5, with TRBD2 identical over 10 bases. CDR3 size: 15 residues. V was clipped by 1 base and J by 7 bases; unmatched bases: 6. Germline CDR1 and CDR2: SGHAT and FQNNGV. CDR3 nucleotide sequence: TGTGCCAGCAGCTTAGGAGTTCGGACTAGCGGGACCCAGTACTTC. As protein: CASSLGVRTSGTQYF. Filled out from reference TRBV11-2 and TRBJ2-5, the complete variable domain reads EAGVAQSPRYKIIEKRQSVAFWCNPISGHATLYWYQQILGQGPKLLIQFQNNGVVDDSQLPKDRFSAERLKGVDSTLKIQPAKLEDSAVYLCASSLGVRTSGTQYFGPGTRLLVL.

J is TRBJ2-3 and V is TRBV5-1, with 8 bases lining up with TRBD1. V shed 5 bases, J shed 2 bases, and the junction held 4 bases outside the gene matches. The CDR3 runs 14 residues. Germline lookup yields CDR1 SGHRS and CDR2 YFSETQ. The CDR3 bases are TGCGCCAGCAGGGGACAGGCTGTCACAGATACGCAGTATTTT. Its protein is CASRGQAVTDTQYF.

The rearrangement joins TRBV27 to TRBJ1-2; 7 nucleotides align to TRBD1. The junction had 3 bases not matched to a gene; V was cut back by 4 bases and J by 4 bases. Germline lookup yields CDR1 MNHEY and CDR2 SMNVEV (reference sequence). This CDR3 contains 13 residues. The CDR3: CASSSAGGYGYTF. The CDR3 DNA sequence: TGTGCCAGCAGTTCGGCAGGGGGCTATGGCTACACCTTC.

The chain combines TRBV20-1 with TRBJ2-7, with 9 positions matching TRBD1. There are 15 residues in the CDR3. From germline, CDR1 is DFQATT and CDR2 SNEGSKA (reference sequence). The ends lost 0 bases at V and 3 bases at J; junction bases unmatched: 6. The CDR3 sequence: CSARDRDRAFYEQYF. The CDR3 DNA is TGCAGTGCTAGAGACCGGGACAGGGCTTTCTACGAGCAGTACTTC.